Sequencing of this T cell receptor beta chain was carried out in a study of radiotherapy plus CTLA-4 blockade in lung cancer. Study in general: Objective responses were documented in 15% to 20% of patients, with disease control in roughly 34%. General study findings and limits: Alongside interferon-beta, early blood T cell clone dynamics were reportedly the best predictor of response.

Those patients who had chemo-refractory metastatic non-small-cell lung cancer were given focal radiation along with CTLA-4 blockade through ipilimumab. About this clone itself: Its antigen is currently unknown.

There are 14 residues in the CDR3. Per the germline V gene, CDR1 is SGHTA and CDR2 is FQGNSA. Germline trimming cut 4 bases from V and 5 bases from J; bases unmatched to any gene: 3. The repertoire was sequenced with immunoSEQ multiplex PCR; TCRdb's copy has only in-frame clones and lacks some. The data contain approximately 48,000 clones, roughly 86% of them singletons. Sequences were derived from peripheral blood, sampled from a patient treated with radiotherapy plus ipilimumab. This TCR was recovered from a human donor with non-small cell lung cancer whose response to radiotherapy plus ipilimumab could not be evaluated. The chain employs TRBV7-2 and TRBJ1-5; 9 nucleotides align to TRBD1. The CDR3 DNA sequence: TGTGCCAGCAGCTCGACAGGGGGGCATCAGCCCCAGCATTTT. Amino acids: CASSSTGGHQPQHF.